This TCR beta chain comes out of a study of blood T cell repertoires in COVID-19. The study recruited people aged 18 to 89 years across roughly 23 US areas. Cohort 3 donors were reported recovered after two negative PCRs, clearance, or symptom resolution. Produced via immunoSEQ multiplex PCR; TCRdb's table is partial and in-frame only. The table lists 150,000 or so clones, around 87% of them singletons. The V gene end was trimmed by 7 bases and the J gene end by 4 bases; junction bases not matched to a gene: 11. The CDR3 sequence is 16 residues long. Looked up from germline, CDR1 is LNHDA and CDR2 is SQIVND (reference sequence).

The chain has TRBV19 and TRBJ2-1; 9 nucleotides align to TRBD2. The sequenced material came from PBMCs or T cells enriched from blood (not recorded which). This sequence originates from a woman between 45 and 65 years old who had recovered from COVID-19. CDR3 sequence (DNA): TGTGCCAGTATCAACCCTCAGCGGGGGGAATACAATGAGCAGTTCTTC. Translating gives CASINPQRGEYNEQFF.